The 17 T cell receptor beta chains given below trace back to one sample, sequenced in a study of T-cell memory formation after mild COVID-19. TCRdb passed the 5' RACE reads through MiXCR, listing each CDR3 protein once. Found here are under 300,000 distinct CDR3 sequences, under 20% of them singletons; the top ten hold roughly a fifth. Sequenced sample: PBMCs or a T cell subset sorted from them (not recorded which). Receptor source: a man aged 18 to 30 who had mild COVID-19 (a few samples of this study predate the infection). Cell type and time point are not known.

The J gene is TRBJ1-3, the V gene TRBV7-9, with a tentative D call TRBD1 (6 bases). V lost 0 bases and J 4 bases, leaving 10 bases between the germline ends. The germline gives CDR1 SEHNR, CDR2 FQNEAQ (reference sequence). The CDR3 extends over 15 amino acids. The CDR3 coding sequence is TGTGCCAGCAGCTTAGCGGCAGGGGCCGGAAACACCATATATTTT. This codes for CASSLAAGAGNTIYF.

The V call is TRBV6-2 or TRBV6-3, the J call TRBJ2-1; the match to TRBD2 covers 8 bases. Trimming cost V 2 bases and J 2 bases; bases outside gene matches: 11. The CDR3 covers 18 residues. In germline, CDR1 is MNHEY, CDR2 SVGEGT. CDR3 sequence: CASSYPQIAGRPYNEQFF. The CDR3 DNA reads TGTGCCAGCAGTTACCCGCAAATAGCGGGGAGACCCTACAATGAGCAGTTCTTC.

The V call is TRBV3-1, the J call TRBJ1-2, with D tentatively TRBD1 (5 bases). The CDR3 runs to 15 residues. Germline CDR1 is LGHDT and CDR2 is YNNKEL (reference sequence). Trimming removed 0 bases at V and 4 bases at J, with 12 bases between. The CDR3 DNA reads as TGTGCCAGCAGCCAAGATCTTGACAGAATCTATGGCTACACCTTC. Amino acids: CASSQDLDRIYGYTF.

This clonotype was seen a few times. V gene TRBV12-3 or TRBV12-4 combines with J gene TRBJ2-1, with 8 bases lining up with TRBD2. The CDR3 extends over 16 amino acids. With 5 bases clipped from V and 5 bases from J, the junction kept 11 bases outside the gene matches. The CDR3 region is CASSLLGGEPHNEQFF. The DNA of the CDR3 is TGTGCCAGCAGTCTCCTCGGGGGGGAACCCCACAATGAGCAGTTCTTC.

The chain joins TRBV2 to TRBJ2-7, with D perhaps matching TRBD1 (6 bases). CDR3 length equals 13 residues. V lost 8 bases and J 2 bases, leaving 13 bases between the germline ends. The V gene's germline CDR1 is SNHLY and CDR2 FYNNEI. The CDR3 spells CASGTRATYEQYV. The CDR3 bases are TGTGCCAGCGGGACAAGGGCGACCTACGAGCAGTACGTC.

The chain joins TRBV7-9 to TRBJ1-3; D uncertain. Germline loops: CDR1 SEHNR, CDR2 FQNEAQ (reference sequence). The V end was cut by 7 bases, the J end by 0 bases, with 16 bases between. CDR3 length equals 16 residues. The CDR3 DNA reads as TGTGCCAGCACCACCTCCACAGCGCTCTCTGGAAACACCATATATTTT. Protein sequence: CASTTSTALSGNTIYF.

The J gene is TRBJ2-5, the V gene TRBV20-1; D is perhaps TRBD2 (7 bases). Germline V gives CDR1 DFQATT, CDR2 SNEGSKA (reference sequence). This CDR3 is 14 amino acids long. V lost 3 bases, J lost 1 base, and 12 bases lay in between. In nucleotides, the CDR3 is TGCAGTGCTAGCTCGGGGGGCGGCCAAGAGACCCAGTACTTC. It encodes CSASSGGGQETQYF.

The V call is TRBV21-1, the J call TRBJ2-5; the tabulated D call, TRBD1, remains unverified against the DNA. TRBV21-1 corresponds to a pseudogene. The CDR3 totals 16 residues. CDR3: CASSKAGAGRRETQYF. The CDR3 DNA follows: TGTGCCAGCAGCAAAGCGGGGGCAGGGCGGAGGGAGACCCAGTACTTC.

In this sample, this clonotype turned up a few times. The genes are TRBV6-2 or TRBV6-3 and TRBJ2-7; D is perhaps TRBD1 (6 bases). The CDR3 totals 14 residues. Looked up from germline, CDR1 is MNHEY and CDR2 is SVGEGT. V lost 2 bases and J 0 bases, leaving 8 bases between the germline ends. CDR3 residues: CASSYRDNSYEQYF. Written as DNA, the CDR3 is TGTGCCAGCAGTTACCGGGACAACTCCTACGAGCAGTACTTC.

V is TRBV6-2 or TRBV6-3 and J is TRBJ2-3, with 10 bases lining up with TRBD2. The CDR3 has 16 amino acids. V shed 5 bases and J 2 bases; nucleotides not matched to a gene: 7. CDR1 is MNHEY, CDR2 SVGEGT, per germline. DNA of the CDR3: TGTGCCAGCAGTACGCCACTAGCGGGGTACACAGATACGCAGTATTTT. Residues: CASSTPLAGYTDTQYF.

This clonotype was seen only a few times. The rearrangement joins TRBV18 to TRBJ2-7, with 7 bases matching TRBD1. Germline V gives CDR1 KGHSH, CDR2 LQKENI. This CDR3 has 13 residues. Trimming cost V 0 bases and J 5 bases; bases outside gene matches: 1. CDR3 in amino acids: CASSPPGQNEQYV. The CDR3 bases are TGTGCCAGCTCACCACCGGGACAGAACGAGCAGTACGTC.

The table lists this clonotype with a count of one. The chain combines TRBV5-1 with TRBJ1-2; D might be TRBD1 (5 bases). This CDR3 is built from 15 residues. V dropped 0 bases and J dropped 7 bases, with 16 bases sitting between them. Germline CDR1 is SGHRS and CDR2 is YFSETQ. The CDR3 region has the DNA TGCGCCAGCAGCTTGGGAGGGGCAGGAGATGCTGGCTACACCTTC. Amino acids: CASSLGGAGDAGYTF.

The chain combines TRBV13 with TRBJ2-7; perhaps D is TRBD1 or TRBD2 (6 bases each). Germline lookup yields CDR1 PRHDT and CDR2 FYEKMQ (reference sequence). This CDR3 region has 14 residues. V dropped 5 bases and J dropped 0 bases, with 11 bases sitting between them. The CDR3 region is CASSPSGASYEQYF. The CDR3 coding sequence is TGTGCCAGCAGCCCGTCGGGGGCCTCCTACGAGCAGTACTTC.

This sequence joins TRBV19 and TRBJ2-4; TRBD1 matches at 9 bases. Germline trimming cut 10 bases from V and 9 bases from J; bases unmatched to any gene: 10. From germline, CDR1 is LNHDA and CDR2 SQIVND (reference sequence). The CDR3 runs to 13 residues. CDR3: CATQRGQGAIQYF. DNA of the CDR3: TGTGCCACCCAAAGGGGACAGGGAGCCATTCAGTACTTC.

This clonotype was detected only a few times. The chain recombines TRBV5-5 with TRBJ2-7; D is ambiguous. The CDR3 has 14 residues. V lost 0 bases and J lost 5, with 12 bases in between. CDR1 SGHKS and CDR2 YYEKEE come from the germline V gene (reference sequence). CDR3 sequence: CASSLDISWNEQYV. The CDR3 DNA sequence: TGTGCCAGCAGCTTGGACATCTCTTGGAACGAGCAGTACGTC.

J is TRBJ2-7 and V is TRBV5-1; 8 positions match TRBD2. V was pared by 0 bases and J by 0 bases, with 5 bases of the junction left unmatched. The CDR3 spans 16 residues. Germline lookup yields CDR1 SGHRS and CDR2 YFSETQ. The CDR3 region is CASSLAGRATSYEQYF. The CDR3 DNA reads as TGCGCCAGCAGCTTGGCCGGGAGGGCTACCTCCTACGAGCAGTACTTC.

This clonotype was counted a few times. V is TRBV5-5 and J is TRBJ2-5; tentatively, D is TRBD1 or TRBD2 (5 bases each). This CDR3 comprises 15 residues. Germline V gene sequence: CDR1 SGHKS, CDR2 YYEKEE (reference sequence). V lost 0 bases and J 5 bases, leaving 14 bases between the germline ends. The CDR3 loop is CASSLAGNEGETQYF. CDR3 nucleotide sequence: TGTGCCAGCAGCTTGGCCGGGAACGAGGGGGAGACCCAGTACTTC.